This passage covers 26 T cell receptor beta chains from one sample sequenced in a study of T cells in localized non-small cell lung cancer. Assay: immunoSEQ multiplex PCR; the TCRdb copy retains only in-frame clones and omits some. The sample has roughly 15,000 clones, nearly 90% seen once. The material was peripheral blood mononuclear cells, obtained before any cancer treatment. Receptors were obtained from a woman aged 35 to 69 with stage III lung adenocarcinoma.

The chain is built from TRBV5-8 and TRBJ1-2, with D possibly being TRBD1 (5 bases). Between the trimmed V and J ends, which lost 0 bases and 2 bases, there was a span of 8 bases. This CDR3 spans 14 amino acids. Germline V CDR1 and CDR2: SGHTS, YDEGEE. The CDR3 bases are TGTGCCAGCAGCTTGGAGGGGTCCAACTATGGCTACACCTTC. This gives the protein CASSLEGSNYGYTF.

This chain joins TRBV6-5 and TRBJ1-2; TRBD1 aligns across 9 bases. This CDR3 comprises 13 residues. With V trimmed by 7 bases and J by 8 bases, 8 bases remained unmatched. CDR1 MNHEY and CDR2 SVGAGI come from the germline V gene. The CDR3 loop is CASTPGTGIGYTF. CDR3 coding DNA: TGTGCCAGCACTCCAGGGACAGGGATCGGCTACACCTTC.

The rearrangement joins TRBV5-1 to TRBJ1-3; possible D gene TRBD1, 5 bases. Trimming removed 1 base from V and 4 bases from J, with 9 bases in between. Per germline, CDR1 SGHRS and CDR2 YFSETQ. This CDR3 spans 14 amino acids. The CDR3 loop reads CASSLSGRGNTIYF. CDR3 DNA sequence: TGCGCCAGCAGCTTGTCAGGGAGAGGAAACACCATATATTTT.

This clone was observed once. The chain carries TRBV7-6 and TRBJ2-1; D possibly corresponds to TRBD2 (6 bases). Germline CDR1 is SGHVS and CDR2 is FNYEAQ. The CDR3 spans 15 residues. The germline V and J ends were trimmed by 5 bases and 13 bases, with 24 bases remaining between them. CDR3 in amino acids: CASSRETETSWNQFF. In DNA form, the CDR3 reads TGTGCCAGCAGCCGCGAAACCGAGACTAGTTGGAACCAGTTCTTC.

The V and J genes are TRBV25-1 and TRBJ2-1, with unresolved D. Trimming removed 5 bases from V and 3 bases from J, with 17 bases in between. The CDR3 extends over 16 amino acids. Germline loops: CDR1 MGHDK, CDR2 SYGVNS. In DNA, the CDR3 is TGTGCCAGCAGTCATGGTTTAGGCCGGAGCTACAATGAGCAGTTCTTC. Amino acids: CASSHGLGRSYNEQFF. The full variable domain, with the rest looked up from reference TRBV25-1 and TRBJ2-1, is EADIYQTPRYLVIGTGKKITLECSQTMGHDKMYWYQQDPGMELHLIHYSYGVNSTEKGDLSSESTVSRIRTEHFPLTLESARPSHTSQYLCASSHGLGRSYNEQFFGPGTRLTVL.

The chain uses TRBV2 and TRBJ1-4, with D tentatively TRBD1 (5 bases). Trimming cost V 6 bases and J 8 bases, with 13 bases left between them. The length of the CDR3 is 13 residues. CDR1 SNHLY and CDR2 FYNNEI come from the germline V gene. The CDR3, as DNA: TGTGCCAGCAGGGTCCTCGGACACGAAAAACTGTTTTTT. Translation: CASRVLGHEKLFF. Using reference TRBV2 and TRBJ1-4 for the parts outside the CDR3, the full variable domain is EPEVTQTPSHQVTQMGQEVILRCVPISNHLYFYWYRQILGQKVEFLVSFYNNEISEKSEIFDDQFSVERPDGSNFTLKIRSTKLEDSAMYFCASRVLGHEKLFFGSGTQLSVL.

The V gene is TRBV7-9, the J gene TRBJ1-6; D is perhaps TRBD1 (5 bases). Germline lookup yields CDR1 SEHNR and CDR2 FQNEAQ (reference sequence). The CDR3 contains 15 residues. The V and J ends lost 5 bases and 10 bases respectively, with 18 bases between them. In DNA, the CDR3 is TGTGCCAGCAGCCAGACACCACCTGAGGGGTCACCCCTCCACTTT. It encodes CASSQTPPEGSPLHF. The whole variable domain, remainder taken from reference TRBV7-9 and TRBJ1-6, is DTGVSQNPRHKITKRGQNVTFRCDPISEHNRLYWYRQTLGQGPEFLTYFQNEAQLEKSRLLSDRFSAERPKGSFSTLEIQRTEQGDSAMYLCASSQTPPEGSPLHFGNGTRLTVT.

The chain carries TRBV11-3 and TRBJ2-2, with a tentative D call TRBD2 (5 bases). CDR1 is SGHNT and CDR2 is YENEEA in the germline V gene. The CDR3 consists of 12 residues. V was cut by 5 bases and J by 7 bases, with 8 bases left in between. The CDR3 loop is CASSPSNGELFF. In DNA, the CDR3 is TGTGCCAGCAGCCCTAGCAACGGGGAGCTGTTTTTT.

The chain has TRBV5-6 and TRBJ1-2, with D unclear. V was shortened by 5 bases and J by 6 bases, with 11 bases between the two germline ends. The germline V gene encodes CDR1 SGHDT and CDR2 YYEEEE. This CDR3 has 12 residues. The CDR3 spells CASSSDKNGYTF. CDR3 in DNA: TGTGCCAGCAGTTCTGACAAGAATGGCTACACCTTC. The complete variable domain, with remaining parts taken from reference TRBV5-6 and TRBJ1-2, reads DAGVTQSPTHLIKTRGQQVTLRCSPKSGHDTVSWYQQALGQGPQFIFQYYEEEERQRGNFPDRFSGHQFPNYSSELNVNALLLGDSALYLCASSSDKNGYTFGSGTRLTVV.

The V gene is TRBV6-1, the J gene TRBJ1-5; no definite D call. This CDR3 has 13 residues. Germline V lookup: CDR1 MNHNS, CDR2 SASEGT. Trimming stripped 5 bases from V and 9 bases from J, with 14 bases between. CDR3 DNA sequence: TGTGCCAGCAGTTATGACACTCTATCGCCCCAGCATTTT. Translation: CASSYDTLSPQHF.

This clone showed up just a few times. The CDR3 sequence: CASSLKSGGNYEQYF. CDR3 nucleotide sequence: TGTGCCAGCAGCTTAAAATCGGGGGGCAACTACGAGCAGTACTTC. The chain links TRBV11-2 to TRBJ2-7; perhaps TRBD2 as D (7 bases). Trimming removed 2 bases from V and 3 bases from J, with 14 bases in between. Looked up from germline, CDR1 is SGHAT and CDR2 is FQNNGV. The CDR3 totals 15 residues.

CDR3 residues: CSAHSRDRLFF. For the CDR3, the DNA is TGCAGTGCCCATTCTCGGGACCGACTGTTTTTT. V gene TRBV20-1 combines with J gene TRBJ1-4, with D possibly TRBD1 on 5 matching bases. The CDR3 contains 11 residues. The ends were cut back, 6 bases at V and 13 bases at J, with 15 bases in the middle. Per the germline V gene, CDR1 is DFQATT and CDR2 is SNEGSKA (reference sequence).

J is TRBJ1-1 and V is TRBV7-9; D is perhaps TRBD1 (5 bases). CDR1 and CDR2 from the germline V gene are SEHNR and FQNEAQ (reference sequence). Trimming shortened V by 10 bases and J by 2 bases, and 14 bases separated the two germline ends. This CDR3 contains 13 residues. The CDR3 reads CATGMGPNTEAFF. The CDR3 coding sequence is TGTGCCACCGGTATGGGGCCAAACACTGAAGCTTTCTTT. Using reference TRBV7-9 and TRBJ1-1 for the parts outside the CDR3, the full variable domain is DTGVSQNPRHKITKRGQNVTFRCDPISEHNRLYWYRQTLGQGPEFLTYFQNEAQLEKSRLLSDRFSAERPKGSFSTLEIQRTEQGDSAMYLCATGMGPNTEAFFGQGTRLTVV.

This clone turned up a few times. The chain has TRBV7-9 and TRBJ1-5; D gene unclear. This CDR3 comprises 14 residues. Germline V gives CDR1 SEHNR, CDR2 FQNEAQ (reference sequence). Trimming cost V 1 base and J 10 bases, with 14 bases left between them. The CDR3: CASSLEGTRSPQHF. CDR3 DNA sequence: TGTGCCAGCAGCTTAGAGGGCACTCGTTCTCCCCAGCATTTT.

This chain connects TRBV11-2 to TRBJ1-2; unclear D gene. V was clipped by 5 bases and J by 3 bases, with 7 bases between them. Germline lookup yields CDR1 SGHAT and CDR2 FQNNGV. CDR3 size: 12 residues. CDR3 region: CASSQRDYGYTF. In nucleotides, the CDR3 is TGTGCCAGCAGCCAACGGGACTATGGCTACACCTTC.

The gene calls are TRBV30 and TRBJ1-6; D is unclear. The CDR3 sequence is 14 residues long. The germline V gene encodes CDR1 GTSNPN and CDR2 SVGIG (reference sequence). Trimming removed 3 bases at V and 11 bases at J, with 17 bases between. CDR3 sequence (DNA): TGTGCCTGGAGCGAGGGAGATTGGACGGCACCCCTCCACTTT. This gives the protein CAWSEGDWTAPLHF.

The chain combines TRBV5-1 with TRBJ2-3; 12 bases line up with TRBD2. CDR3 length: 14 residues. Germline CDR1 reads SGHRS; CDR2 reads YFSETQ. Trimming removed 6 bases from V and 4 bases from J; junction bases left unmatched: 3. The CDR3 DNA is TGCGCCAGCAAGACTAGCGGGGGCCCAGATACGCAGTATTTT. Protein product: CASKTSGGPDTQYF.

The chain couples TRBV7-2 to TRBJ1-4; 8 bases are shared with TRBD1. The CDR3 totals 15 residues. After removal of 4 bases from V and 4 bases from J, the junction contained 5 bases not matched to a gene. Germline CDR1 is SGHTA and CDR2 is FQGNSA. CDR3 residues: CASSSDRGLNEKLFF. CDR3 nucleotide sequence: TGTGCCAGCAGCTCAGACAGGGGCCTTAATGAAAAACTGTTTTTT.

The chain carries TRBV5-1 and TRBJ1-2, with 9 bases identical to TRBD1. Germline V gene data show CDR1 as SGHRS and CDR2 as YFSETQ. V lost 0 bases, J lost 1 base, and 10 bases stayed unmatched. The CDR3 loop spans 18 amino acids. CDR3 region: CASSLEGLQGASNYGYTF. In DNA, the CDR3 is TGCGCCAGCAGCTTGGAAGGCTTACAGGGGGCGAGTAACTATGGCTACACCTTC.

This sequence joins TRBV5-6 and TRBJ2-6; 9 bases line up with TRBD1. Looked up from germline, CDR1 is SGHDT and CDR2 is YYEEEE. The CDR3 loop spans 18 amino acids. J gave up 0 bases and V 2 bases, and 6 bases lay outside the gene matches. CDR3: CASSFKGTGSSGANVLTF. CDR3 coding DNA: TGTGCCAGCAGCTTCAAGGGGACAGGGAGCTCTGGGGCCAACGTCCTGACTTTC.

The chain combines TRBV11-2 with TRBJ2-5; D gene uncertain. CDR1 SGHAT and CDR2 FQNNGV come from the germline V gene. The CDR3 runs 11 residues. Trimming took 5 bases from V and 1 from J, leaving 2 bases between them. The chain's CDR3 is CASSPQETQYF. The CDR3 bases are TGTGCCAGCAGCCCCCAAGAGACCCAGTACTTC.

This chain links TRBV15 with TRBJ1-1; D uncertain. The CDR3 is 16 amino acids. The germline V gene encodes CDR1 LNHNV and CDR2 YYDKDF (reference sequence). The V gene lost 0 bases and the J gene lost 6 bases, with 17 bases spanning the gap. The CDR3 loop is CATSREYTVLLSEAFF. CDR3 bases: TGTGCCACCAGCAGAGAATACACGGTTTTGTTGTCTGAAGCTTTCTTT. The complete variable domain, with remaining parts taken from reference TRBV15 and TRBJ1-1, reads DAMVIQNPRYQVTQFGKPVTLSCSQTLNHNVMYWYQQKSSQAPKLLFHYYDKDFNNEADTPDNFQSRRPNTSFCFLDIRSPGLGDTAMYLCATSREYTVLLSEAFFGQGTRLTVV.

CDR3 amino acids: CASSLIAGGVGNEQFF. The CDR3 DNA is TGCGCCAGCAGCCTGATAGCGGGGGGCGTGGGCAATGAGCAGTTCTTC. The chain combines TRBV5-1 with TRBJ2-1, with 10 bases lining up with TRBD2. CDR3 length: 16 amino acids. Looked up from germline, CDR1 is SGHRS and CDR2 is YFSETQ. V shed 4 bases, J shed 6 bases, and the junction held 10 bases outside the gene matches.

V usage is TRBV29-1 and J usage is TRBJ2-3; D gene ambiguous. The germline V gene encodes CDR1 SQVTM and CDR2 ANQGSEA. This CDR3 comprises 12 residues. V was pared by 4 bases and J by 1 base, with 6 bases between. The CDR3 sequence: CSVVERTDTQYF. The CDR3 region has the DNA TGCAGCGTTGTCGAGCGCACAGATACGCAGTATTTT.

This chain links TRBV15 with TRBJ2-3, with D unclear. Trimming pared 0 bases from V and 0 bases from J, leaving 7 bases between. This CDR3 comprises 15 residues. Germline loops: CDR1 LNHNV, CDR2 YYDKDF (reference sequence). CDR3 nucleotides: TGTGCCACCAGCAGAGATATTGGAAGCACAGATACGCAGTATTTT. As protein: CATSRDIGSTDTQYF.

This clone was seen a handful of times. The rearrangement links TRBV2 to TRBJ1-1; D remains unclear. V was cut by 4 bases and J by 9 bases, with 9 bases left in between. This CDR3 has 11 amino acids. The germline gives CDR1 SNHLY, CDR2 FYNNEI. For the CDR3, the DNA is TGTGCCAGCAGTGGGACGCCCCAAGCTTTCTTT. Protein product: CASSGTPQAFF.